These 24 T cell receptor beta chains originate from one sample sequenced in a study of blood T cells in healthy people across ages. Primed by a sample-barcoded 5' primer and a J-beta primer mix, a second PCR proceeded for roughly 6 to 12 cycles. TCRdb redid the calling of the 5' RACE reads with MiXCR, one entry per CDR3 protein. Of over 1,300,000 distinct CDR3 sequences listed, roughly 60% are singletons. Material: blood. The receptors here all came from a man aged 18-30 years in good health.

The table lists this clonotype with a count of one. V usage is TRBV2 and J usage is TRBJ2-1; 10 bases are shared with TRBD2. V trimming: 10 bases; J trimming: 1 base; junction bases outside the gene matches: 4. CDR3 length: 14 residues. Germline V gene lookup returns CDR1 SNHLY and CDR2 FYNNEI. The CDR3 DNA reads as TGTGCCACAAAAGCGGGAGGGTCCTACAATGAGCAGTTCTTC. Translation: CATKAGGSYNEQFF.

The chain has TRBV7-2 and TRBJ2-7; TRBD2 might be the D (7 bases). CDR3 length: 15 residues. Deletions cut 5 bases from V and 4 bases from J, with 18 bases between. Germline CDR1 is SGHTA and CDR2 is FQGNSA. The DNA for the CDR3 is TGTGCCAGCAGCCCAGAAGGGGGGGCTTCGTACGAGCAGTACTTC. Its translation is CASSPEGGASYEQYF. Full variable domain (missing parts from reference TRBV7-2 and TRBJ2-7): GAGVSQSPSNKVTEKGKDVELRCDPISGHTALYWYRQSLGQGLEFLIYFQGNSAPDKSGLPSDRFSAERTGGSVSTLTIQRTQQEDSAVYLCASSPEGGASYEQYFGPGTRLTVT.

V is TRBV7-6 and J is TRBJ1-2; 8 bases align to TRBD1. CDR1 is SGHVS and CDR2 is FNYEAQ in the germline V gene. The V gene end was trimmed by 5 bases and the J gene end by 8 bases; junction bases not matched to a gene: 7. The CDR3 has 13 residues. CDR3 nucleotide sequence: TGTGCCAGCAGCCAGACAGGGGCGGGAGGCTACACCTTC. As protein: CASSQTGAGGYTF.

This clonotype showed up just once. The rearrangement links TRBV10-3 to TRBJ2-1; D not resolved. The V end was cut by 3 bases, the J end by 0 bases, with 12 bases between. Germline CDR1 is ENHRY and CDR2 is SYGVKD. The CDR3 sequence is 16 residues long. CDR3 DNA: TGTGCCATCAGTGATCGCGGCGGCAGCTCCTACAATGAGCAGTTCTTC. As protein: CAISDRGGSSYNEQFF.

This clonotype appeared a few times. This sequence joins TRBV6-5 and TRBJ1-4; D not resolved. V was shortened by 0 bases and J by 8 bases, with 7 bases between the two germline ends. Germline assignment: CDR1 MNHEY and CDR2 SVGAGI. CDR3 length equals 13 residues. The chain's CDR3 is CASSYSSTEKLFF. The CDR3 DNA reads TGTGCCAGCAGTTACTCGTCCACGGAAAAACTGTTTTTT.

This clonotype was found a few times. This chain links TRBV7-9 with TRBJ2-1; D is possibly TRBD2 (6 bases). Trimming took off 7 bases at V and 8 bases at J, with 9 bases between the two ends. This CDR3 is built from 11 residues. Per germline, CDR1 SEHNR and CDR2 FQNEAQ (reference sequence). CDR3 in amino acids: CASMSGYEQFF. The CDR3 DNA is TGTGCCAGCATGAGCGGGTATGAGCAGTTCTTC.

In the case of this clonotype: The germline gene is not matched at one end of the junction; a read error may be the cause. V usage is TRBV4-1 and J usage is TRBJ1-2, with a weak D call TRBD1 (5 bases). The CDR3 has 12 amino acids. The germline V gene has CDR1 MGHRA and CDR2 YSYEKL. The CDR3 is CASSHGTYGHTF. The CDR3 DNA reads as TGCGCCAGCAGCCACGGGACCTATGGCCACACCTTC.

This clonotype was seen a single time. The V and J genes are TRBV12-3 or TRBV12-4 and TRBJ1-5; no reliable D call. The CDR3 has 15 residues. Trimming shortened V by 7 bases and J by 2 bases, and 15 bases separated the two germline ends. The CDR3 DNA sequence: TGTGCCAGCACCCCCGGGGAACTGGGCAATCAGCCCCAGCATTTT. Its translation is CASTPGELGNQPQHF.

The chain joins TRBV9 to TRBJ2-5; D is undetermined. Germline CDR1 reads SGDLS; CDR2 reads YYNGEE. Trimming pared 0 bases from V and 3 bases from J, leaving 9 bases between. The length of the CDR3 is 14 residues. CDR3: CASSVGPEEETQYF. DNA for the CDR3: TGTGCCAGCAGCGTAGGGCCAGAAGAAGAGACCCAGTACTTC.

The chain combines TRBV7-2 with TRBJ2-3; no firm D call. V lost 5 bases and J lost 6, with 12 bases in between. Per the germline V gene, CDR1 is SGHTA and CDR2 is FQGNSA. The CDR3 runs 13 residues. The CDR3 loop is CASSNGWPDTQYF. CDR3 in DNA: TGTGCCAGCAGCAACGGATGGCCGGATACGCAGTATTTT.

The genes are TRBV12-3 or TRBV12-4 and TRBJ2-1; D not certain. The CDR3 length is 14 residues. V lost 2 bases and J 4 bases, leaving 9 bases between the germline ends. The CDR3 spells CASSLFPPYNEQFF. The CDR3 DNA reads TGTGCCAGCAGTTTATTTCCCCCATACAATGAGCAGTTCTTC.

The J gene is TRBJ2-1, the V gene TRBV6-5, with D possibly matching TRBD1 (6 bases). Germline V gene lookup returns CDR1 MNHEY and CDR2 SVGAGI. Trimming left V 0 bases short and J 9 bases short, with 9 bases between. There are 13 residues in the CDR3. The CDR3 here is CASSYSTGSEQFF. The DNA of the CDR3 is TGTGCCAGCAGTTACTCCACAGGGAGTGAGCAGTTCTTC.

The J gene is TRBJ1-2, the V gene TRBV11-2, with a possible D match to TRBD1 (5 bases). The V end was cut by 5 bases, the J end by 7 bases, with 17 bases between. The length of the CDR3 is 14 residues. In germline, CDR1 is SGHAT, CDR2 FQNNGV. The CDR3 sequence: CASSPMGGASGYTF. The CDR3, as DNA: TGTGCCAGCAGCCCGATGGGAGGGGCAAGTGGCTACACCTTC.

The chain joins TRBV30 to TRBJ2-5; weak D call: TRBD2 (6 bases). Near its end, the DNA agrees better with TRBJ2-7, so the J call may be wrong. There are 13 residues in the CDR3. Per germline, CDR1 GTSNPN and CDR2 SVGIG (reference sequence). In nucleotides, the CDR3 is TGTGCCTGGAGTGTCCTCTCCGGGAGCGAGCAGTACTTC. Translation: CAWSVLSGSEQYF.

The chain has TRBV4-2 and TRBJ2-1; 7 positions agree with TRBD2. The trim removed 0 bases at V and 8 bases at J, leaving 7 bases unmatched. Germline assignment: CDR1 LGHNA and CDR2 YNFKEQ. CDR3 size: 15 residues. CDR3 sequence: CASSQDRAGSHEQFF. The CDR3 DNA reads as TGTGCCAGCAGCCAAGATCGAGCGGGGTCCCATGAGCAGTTCTTC.

This clonotype has just one count. The chain joins TRBV5-5 to TRBJ1-6; D might be TRBD1 (5 bases). This CDR3 is built from 18 residues. The V gene's germline CDR1 is SGHKS and CDR2 YYEKEE (reference sequence). V lost 2 bases and J 2 bases, leaving 17 bases between the germline ends. In DNA form, the CDR3 reads TGTGCCAGCAGCTTAGGGGCCGGGGCAGGGACCTATAATTCACCCCTCCACTTT. Translated: CASSLGAGAGTYNSPLHF.

The table lists this clonotype with a count of one. The rearrangement links TRBV7-2 to TRBJ2-7; possibly TRBD1 for D (5 bases). This CDR3 spans 13 amino acids. V dropped 5 bases and J dropped 1 base, with 9 bases sitting between them. The germline V gene has CDR1 SGHTA and CDR2 FQGNSA. CDR3 sequence: CASSEDKSYEQYF. The CDR3 bases are TGTGCCAGCAGCGAGGACAAGTCCTACGAGCAGTACTTC. Looking up the rest from reference TRBV7-2 and TRBJ2-7 gives the full variable domain: GAGVSQSPSNKVTEKGKDVELRCDPISGHTALYWYRQSLGQGLEFLIYFQGNSAPDKSGLPSDRFSAERTGGSVSTLTIQRTQQEDSAVYLCASSEDKSYEQYFGPGTRLTVT.

The chain joins TRBV5-1 to TRBJ2-7; tentatively, D is TRBD2 (5 bases). The CDR3 has 15 residues. V was pared by 4 bases and J by 0 bases, with 14 bases between. Germline V gene lookup returns CDR1 SGHRS and CDR2 YFSETQ. This CDR3 reads CASSPAGVDSYEQYF. CDR3 sequence (DNA): TGCGCCAGCAGCCCTGCCGGGGTCGACTCCTACGAGCAGTACTTC.

As regards this clonotype: One end of the junction does not line up with germline, which may come from a read error. The V gene is TRBV27, the J gene TRBJ2-7, with 10 bases that match TRBD2. This CDR3 is built from 14 residues. Germline CDR1 reads MNHEY; CDR2 reads SMNVEV (reference sequence). The CDR3 here is CASSLSSGGDEQYF. The CDR3 DNA sequence: TGCGCCAGCAGTTTATCCAGCGGGGGGGACGAGCAGTACTTC.

This chain connects TRBV4-1 to TRBJ1-2; no reliable D call. The CDR3 extends over 14 amino acids. Germline loops: CDR1 MGHRA, CDR2 YSYEKL. Trimming took off 5 bases at V and 0 bases at J, with 10 bases between the two ends. The CDR3 DNA reads as TGCGCCAGCAGCGGCTCATCTCCTAACTATGGCTACACCTTC. Protein product: CASSGSSPNYGYTF.

The table lists this clonotype with a few counts. This rearrangement joins TRBV4-3 to TRBJ2-7; D is possibly TRBD1 (5 bases). The end of the DNA fits TRBJ2-4 better, so the J call may be wrong. Germline V lookup: CDR1 LGHNA, CDR2 YSLEER. The CDR3 extends over 14 amino acids. For the CDR3, the DNA is TGCGCCAGCAGCCAAGACCAGGGTTTTGACATTCAGTACTTC. This gives the protein CASSQDQGFDIQYF.

J is TRBJ2-3 and V is TRBV5-5, with D perhaps matching TRBD1 or TRBD2 (5 bases each). Germline CDR1 reads SGHKS; CDR2 reads YYEKEE (reference sequence). The CDR3 is 18 residues long. V was cut by 1 base and J by 5 bases, with 23 bases left in between. The chain's CDR3 is CASSLTPAAGMGQDTQYF. DNA of the CDR3: TGTGCCAGCAGCTTGACCCCAGCGGCTGGGATGGGGCAAGATACGCAGTATTTT.

This clonotype was detected a few times. This chain connects TRBV7-2 to TRBJ2-7; maybe TRBD1 (6 bases). V lost 5 bases to trimming and J lost 4 bases, with 18 bases between them. CDR3 length: 15 residues. CDR1 is SGHTA, CDR2 FQGNSA, per germline. The CDR3 reads CASSPTTGSSYEQYF. In nucleotides, the CDR3 is TGTGCCAGCAGCCCTACGACAGGATCCAGTTACGAGCAGTACTTC.

This chain joins TRBV6-5 and TRBJ1-6; no reliable D call. This CDR3 is 15 amino acids long. Germline lookup yields CDR1 MNHEY and CDR2 SVGAGI. V was cut by 0 bases and J by 7 bases, with 10 bases left in between. The CDR3 sequence is CASSYSPGRNSPLHF. CDR3 in DNA: TGTGCCAGCAGTTACTCGCCAGGCCGGAATTCACCCCTCCACTTT.